This T cell receptor (beta chain) was sequenced during a study of blood T cell repertoires in COVID-19. The CDR3 extends over 14 amino acids. Germline CDR1 is SGHVS and CDR2 is FNYEAQ. Trimming left V 8 bases short and J 7 bases short, with 18 bases between. Enrolled during active infection, Seattle patients were then followed longitudinally. Original handling: Estimates of nucleated cell counts were drawn from the amplification of reference gene primers. Measured with immunoSEQ multiplex PCR; TCRdb has only the in-frame clones, and not every one. D and trimming were read from the DNA, whereas the V and J calls and clone size are those reported in that table. The sample shows 300,000 to 400,000 clones, around 87% of them seen only once.

Sequenced material: peripheral blood. The J gene is TRBJ1-3, the V gene TRBV7-6; the D is unclear. The receptor comes from a woman aged 55-69 years with COVID-19, enrolled during active disease. The CDR3 loop is CASGPTGFGNTIYF. The CDR3 nucleotides read TGTGCCAGCGGGCCTACTGGGTTTGGGAACACCATATATTTT. Based on the CDR3 plus reference TRBV7-6 and TRBJ1-3, the full variable domain is GAGVSQSPRYKVTKRGQDVALRCDPISGHVSLYWYRQALGQGPEFLTYFNYEAQQDKSGLPNDRFSAERPEGSISTLTIQRTEQRDSAMYRCASGPTGFGNTIYFGEGSWLTVV.